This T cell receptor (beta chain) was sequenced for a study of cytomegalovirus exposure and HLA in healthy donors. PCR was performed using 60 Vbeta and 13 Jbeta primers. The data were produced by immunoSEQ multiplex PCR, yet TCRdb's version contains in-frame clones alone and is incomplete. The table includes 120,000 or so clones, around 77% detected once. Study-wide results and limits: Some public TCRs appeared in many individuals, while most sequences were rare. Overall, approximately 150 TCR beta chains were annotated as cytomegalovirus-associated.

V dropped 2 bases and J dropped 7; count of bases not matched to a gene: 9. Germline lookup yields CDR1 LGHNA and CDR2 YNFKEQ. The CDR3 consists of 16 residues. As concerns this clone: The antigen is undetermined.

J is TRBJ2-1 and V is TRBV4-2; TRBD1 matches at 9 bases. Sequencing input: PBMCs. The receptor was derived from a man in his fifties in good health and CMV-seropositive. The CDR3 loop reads CASSQLLGQGGNEQFF. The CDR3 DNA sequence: TGTGCCAGCAGCCAACTATTGGGACAGGGAGGGAATGAGCAGTTCTTC.